The T cell receptor (beta chain) under discussion was sequenced for a study of response to subunit inactivated influenza vaccine (dated by TCRdb to the late 2010s). In the study overall: Deep quantitative profiling of the T cell receptor repertoire was used in the study to follow responses to a trivalent subunit inactivated influenza vaccine.

What the study reported, not specific to this receptor: It was suggested by the authors that each seasonal influenza vaccination may recruit only a limited number of new T cells.

This clonotype was observed a handful of times. Its antigen is currently not known. No quality values exist for individual bases; no much larger clone is one base distant. V is shortened by 6 bases, J by 5 bases, and the region joining them spans 17 bases. The CDR3 has 15 amino acids, counting the end cysteine and phenylalanine. Left in the record is the CDR3 DNA by itself, 45 bases read in frame from the first base. The germline V gene gives CDR1 as SGHNT and CDR2 as YENEEA. Library preparation used RT-PCR. Reads for this sample came from an Illumina HiSeq 2500. The public reads were reanalyzed by TCRdb: fastp trimming at Q25, MiXCR alignment, in-frame beta chains only. All rows with the same CDR3 protein become a single entry with the most common DNA and genes. For this sample the table gives 500,000 or so distinct CDR3 sequences, of which 16% were detected only once. Of the sample, roughly 3% falls within the top ten clones.

In this chain, TRBV11-3 is recombined with TRBJ2-1; TRBD2 is possibly the D segment (5 matching bases). The clonotype comes from a man aged 50 to 69 who received an inactivated influenza vaccine. Donor details come from another sample of the same person, matched by shared clones. The specimen comprised CD4+ T cells sorted from PBMCs, sampled about 23 months after vaccination. The DNA sequence is given as TGTGCCAGCAGTTCCGGACGCGGGTTGGACAATGAGCAGTTCTTC. The resulting protein is CASSSGRGLDNEQFF.